The sequence of this TCR beta chain was determined in a study of T cells in Graves' hyperthyroidism and ophthalmopathy. TCR beta CDR3 sequences were amplified from RNA transcripts. HTBI primers were employed in a first-round RT-PCR of the TCR CDR3. Using its own MiXCR run on the multiplex PCR reads, TCRdb lists one record per CDR3 protein. The sample records around 240,000 distinct CDR3 sequences, 16% being singletons. Study conclusions and caveats: Stable hyperthyroidism was separated from ophthalmopathy by a model based on 13 V-J features. Ophthalmopathy onset followed model prediction by a median about six months.

Uncontrolled infection, other autoimmune disease, pregnancy or lactation disqualified patients from enrolment. The CDR3 length is 15 residues. Germline CDR1 ENHRY, CDR2 SYGVKD. J gave up 4 bases and V 2 bases, and 4 bases lay outside the gene matches. This clonotype was detected ten times or more. As yet, its antigen is unknown. Sequencing input: blood. This clonotype originated in a woman aged 18-29 years with Graves' ophthalmopathy. The chain couples TRBV10-3 to TRBJ1-1; 10 bases agree with TRBD1. Here the CDR3 DNA reads TGTGCCATCAGTGAGGGGACAGGGGTGGGCACTGAAGCTTTCTTT. Protein product: CAISEGTGVGTEAFF.